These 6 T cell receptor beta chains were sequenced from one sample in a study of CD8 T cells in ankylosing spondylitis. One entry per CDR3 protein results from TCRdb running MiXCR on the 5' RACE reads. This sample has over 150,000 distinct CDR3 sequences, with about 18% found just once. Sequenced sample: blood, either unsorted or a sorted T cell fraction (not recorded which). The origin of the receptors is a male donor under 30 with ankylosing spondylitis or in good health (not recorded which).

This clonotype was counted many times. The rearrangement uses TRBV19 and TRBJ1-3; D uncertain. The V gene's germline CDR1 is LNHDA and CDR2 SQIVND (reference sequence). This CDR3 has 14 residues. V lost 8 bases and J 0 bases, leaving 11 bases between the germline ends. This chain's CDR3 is CASHRAASGNTIYF. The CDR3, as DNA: TGTGCCAGTCACCGGGCAGCCTCTGGAAACACCATATATTTT.

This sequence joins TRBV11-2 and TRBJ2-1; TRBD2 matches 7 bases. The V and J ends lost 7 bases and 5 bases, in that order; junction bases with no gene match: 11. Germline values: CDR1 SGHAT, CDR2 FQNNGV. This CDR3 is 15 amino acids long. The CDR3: CASILMASGDNEQFF. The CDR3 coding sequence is TGTGCCAGCATATTGATGGCTAGCGGCGACAATGAGCAGTTCTTC.

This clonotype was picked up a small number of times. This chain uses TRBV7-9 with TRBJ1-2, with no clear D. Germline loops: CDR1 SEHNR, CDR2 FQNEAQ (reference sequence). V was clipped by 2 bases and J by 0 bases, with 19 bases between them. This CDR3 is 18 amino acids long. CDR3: CASSLIGSPTTTNYGYTF. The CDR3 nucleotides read TGTGCCAGCAGCTTAATCGGCAGCCCGACTACTACTAACTATGGCTACACCTTC.

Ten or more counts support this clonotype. CDR3 amino acids: CASSLRTLGGYGYTF. CDR3 DNA sequence: TGCGCCAGCAGCCTCCGGACCCTGGGCGGCTATGGCTACACCTTC. The chain links TRBV5-1 to TRBJ1-2, with D hard to call. V dropped 4 bases and J dropped 4 bases, with 17 bases sitting between them. This CDR3 contains 15 residues. Germline CDR1 and CDR2: SGHRS and YFSETQ.

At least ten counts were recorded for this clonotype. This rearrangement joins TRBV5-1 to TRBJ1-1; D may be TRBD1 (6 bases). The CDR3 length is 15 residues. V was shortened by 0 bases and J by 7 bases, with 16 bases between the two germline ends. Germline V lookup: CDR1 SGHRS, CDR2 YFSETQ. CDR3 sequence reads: CASSLVFGGRDEAFF. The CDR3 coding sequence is TGCGCCAGCAGCTTGGTGTTCGGGGGGCGAGATGAAGCTTTCTTT.

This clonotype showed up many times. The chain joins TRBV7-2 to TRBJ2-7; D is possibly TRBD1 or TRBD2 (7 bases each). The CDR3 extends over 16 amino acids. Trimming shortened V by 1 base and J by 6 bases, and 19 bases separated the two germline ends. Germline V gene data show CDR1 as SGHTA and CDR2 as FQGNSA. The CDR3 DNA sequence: TGTGCCAGCAGCTTAGTAGGGAGGGGGCGCTCCCCCGAGCAGTACTTC. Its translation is CASSLVGRGRSPEQYF. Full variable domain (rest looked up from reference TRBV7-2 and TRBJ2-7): GAGVSQSPSNKVTEKGKDVELRCDPISGHTALYWYRQSLGQGLEFLIYFQGNSAPDKSGLPSDRFSAERTGGSVSTLTIQRTQQEDSAVYLCASSLVGRGRSPEQYFGPGTRLTVT.